The clone carrying this T cell receptor beta chain was seen just once. This entry comes from a study of blood T cell repertoires in COVID-19. This CDR3 is 13 amino acids long. Germline CDR1 reads MNHEY; CDR2 reads SVGAGI. With 6 bases removed from V and 5 bases from J, the gap between germline ends came to 11 bases. The data were produced by immunoSEQ multiplex PCR, yet TCRdb's version contains in-frame clones alone and is incomplete. The repertoire has roughly 250,000 clones, around nine tenths of them found once; the top ten carry 1.5% to 2%. The sequencing sample was made of PBMCs or T cells enriched from blood (not recorded which). The sequence was collected from a woman aged 45 to 65 who had recovered from COVID-19. The V and J genes are TRBV6-5 and TRBJ1-5; D remains unclear. CDR3 in DNA: TGTGCCAGCAGCGCAGAAGTTTATCAGCCCCAGCATTTT. Its translation is CASSAEVYQPQHF.